Following are 26 T cell receptor beta chains from one sample sequenced in a study of blood T cell repertoires in COVID-19. Using immunoSEQ multiplex PCR, the repertoire was profiled, and TCRdb retains in-frame clones only, with some absent. The sample yields some 150,000 clones, approximately 80% seen once. Sequencing was done on a sample of peripheral blood. Receptors originate from a man between 60 and 75 years old with active or convalescent COVID-19.

The count of this clone is one. The chain links TRBV19 to TRBJ2-7, with 9 bases identical to TRBD2. Germline CDR1 is LNHDA and CDR2 is SQIVND (reference sequence). J lost 6 bases, V lost 3 bases, and 6 bases had no gene match. This CDR3 has 14 amino acids. CDR3 loop: CASSITVAGAEQYF. CDR3 sequence (DNA): TGTGCCAGTAGTATTACGGTAGCGGGAGCCGAGCAGTACTTC.

The genes are TRBV7-2 and TRBJ2-3, with a tentative D call TRBD2 (7 bases). The CDR3 is 14 amino acids. Germline assignment: CDR1 SGHTA and CDR2 FQGNSA. Trimming cost V 2 bases and J 9 bases, with 15 bases left between them. CDR3 residues: CASSLTTQGGTQYF. In nucleotides, the CDR3 is TGTGCCAGCAGCTTAACGACACAGGGAGGGACGCAGTATTTT.

A word on this clone: The junction does not match germline at one end; this may be a read error. The V and J genes are TRBV6-1 and TRBJ1-4; no definite D call. Germline CDR1 MNHNS, CDR2 SASEGT. This CDR3 has 16 residues. CDR3 sequence (DNA): TGTGCCAGCAGGGAAGAAATCTATTCAACTAATGAAAAACTGTTTTTT. It codes for CASREEIYSTNEKLFF.

The chain has TRBV5-1 and TRBJ2-3; D possibly corresponds to TRBD1 (6 bases). Looked up from germline, CDR1 is SGHRS and CDR2 is YFSETQ. Trimming took 0 bases from V and 5 from J, leaving 16 bases between them. CDR3 size: 16 residues. CDR3 coding DNA: TGCGCCAGCAGCTTGGTCCCGAGAAGGGGACAAGATACGCAGTATTTT. The encoded protein is CASSLVPRRGQDTQYF.

This sequence joins TRBV5-6 and TRBJ1-1; possibly TRBD1 for D (5 bases). The CDR3 contains 13 residues. Trimming removed 0 bases from V and 7 bases from J, with 10 bases in between. Germline CDR1 SGHDT, CDR2 YYEEEE. In DNA form, the CDR3 reads TGTGCCAGCAGCTTGGTGGGACTTGATGAAGCTTTCTTT. It codes for CASSLVGLDEAFF.

The V gene is TRBV20-1, the J gene TRBJ2-1; D may be TRBD2 (5 bases). CDR3 length: 11 residues. With 3 bases removed from V and 7 bases from J, the gap between germline ends came to 7 bases. CDR1 is DFQATT, CDR2 SNEGSKA, per germline (reference sequence). CDR3 sequence: CSARDFNEQFF. The CDR3 DNA is TGCAGTGCTAGGGACTTTAATGAGCAGTTCTTC.

The chain uses TRBV14 and TRBJ2-2; TRBD2 matches 8 bases. The CDR3 contains 15 residues. CDR1 is SGHDN, CDR2 FVKESK, per germline. J gave up 2 bases and V 5 bases, and 4 bases lay outside the gene matches. The CDR3 is CASSSGLANTGELFF. CDR3 nucleotide sequence: TGTGCCAGCAGCTCAGGACTAGCTAACACCGGGGAGCTGTTTTTT.

The chain uses TRBV19 and TRBJ2-1; possible D gene TRBD2, 7 bases. The germline gives CDR1 LNHDA, CDR2 SQIVND (reference sequence). V dropped 8 bases and J dropped 4 bases, with 21 bases sitting between them. CDR3 length: 16 residues. The CDR3 DNA follows: TGTGCCAGTGGCGGGGGAGGGGGAAGGACGTACAATGAGCAGTTCTTC. This sequence encodes CASGGGGGRTYNEQFF.

This rearrangement joins TRBV27 to TRBJ2-7; 8 bases map to TRBD1. Germline V gene lookup returns CDR1 MNHEY and CDR2 SMNVEV (reference sequence). This CDR3 comprises 14 residues. V lost 3 bases and J lost 1; bases outside the gene matches: 2. The DNA of the CDR3 is TGTGCCAGCAGTTTGCGGACAGGGTCCTACGAGCAGTACTTC. This sequence encodes CASSLRTGSYEQYF.

This clone appeared a single time. The CDR3 DNA follows: TGTGCCAGCAGTTTATCCAGGGGTTACACAGATACGCAGTATTTT. This gives the protein CASSLSRGYTDTQYF. V and J are TRBV27 and TRBJ2-3; TRBD1 is a possible D gene (6 bases). The CDR3 runs to 15 residues. Germline V gene lookup returns CDR1 MNHEY and CDR2 SMNVEV (reference sequence). Trimming took off 0 bases at V and 2 bases at J, with 9 bases between the two ends.

The chain carries TRBV3-1 (or the pseudogene TRBV3-2) and TRBJ1-2; D is unclear. CDR3 length: 12 amino acids. Germline lookup yields CDR1 LGHDT and CDR2 YNNKEL (reference sequence). V was clipped by 7 bases and J by 2 bases, with 8 bases between them. The CDR3, as DNA: TGTGCCAGCATTAGAGGGAACTATGGCTACACCTTC. Amino acid sequence: CASIRGNYGYTF.

The chain couples TRBV29-1 to TRBJ2-2; D may be TRBD2 (5 bases). V lost 1 base to trimming and J lost 4 bases, with 10 bases between them. Germline assignment: CDR1 SQVTM and CDR2 ANQGSEA. The CDR3 has 14 residues. This CDR3 is CSVEGSGTTGELFF. The CDR3 DNA reads TGCAGCGTTGAAGGGAGCGGAACCACCGGGGAGCTGTTTTTT.

This clone occurred a few times. The chain links TRBV7-3 to TRBJ2-1, with 9 bases matching TRBD2. Germline V gene lookup returns CDR1 SGHTA and CDR2 FQGTGA. CDR3 length: 17 amino acids. V was pared by 2 bases and J by 8 bases, with 13 bases of the junction left unmatched. CDR3 sequence reads: CASSLGSRAGGSDEQFF. In DNA, the CDR3 is TGTGCCAGCAGCTTAGGCTCACGAGCGGGAGGTTCCGATGAGCAGTTCTTC.

The chain carries TRBV12-3 or TRBV12-4 and TRBJ1-2; 7 nucleotides agree with TRBD1. The CDR3 loop spans 13 amino acids. The V gene end was trimmed by 4 bases and the J gene end by 7 bases; junction bases not matched to a gene: 6. CDR3 amino acids: CASSSRQGGGYTF. CDR3 DNA sequence: TGTGCCAGCAGTTCAAGACAGGGAGGTGGCTACACCTTC.

The genes are TRBV30 and TRBJ1-6; D not resolved. V lost 2 bases, J lost 8 bases, and 13 bases lay in between. Germline loops: CDR1 GTSNPN, CDR2 SVGIG (reference sequence). This CDR3 spans 14 amino acids. The CDR3 DNA sequence: TGTGCCTGGAGTCTGCGGGGTAGCGATTCACCCCTCCACTTT. It encodes CAWSLRGSDSPLHF.

This chain connects TRBV7-9 to TRBJ1-3; 7 nucleotides align to TRBD1. CDR1 and CDR2 from the germline V gene are SEHNR and FQNEAQ (reference sequence). After removal of 6 bases from V and 0 bases from J, the junction contained 5 bases not matched to a gene. The CDR3 contains 15 residues. CDR3 region: CASSVTGDSGNTIYF. Here the CDR3 DNA reads TGTGCCAGCAGTGTCACAGGGGACTCTGGAAACACCATATATTTT.

This chain links TRBV11-3 with TRBJ1-4; TRBD1 might be the D (6 bases). Germline CDR1 SGHNT, CDR2 YENEEA. V lost 5 bases to trimming and J lost 7 bases, with 14 bases between them. The CDR3 totals 14 residues. The CDR3 coding sequence is TGTGCCAGCAGCAGGGACACCGGTCTTGAAAAACTGTTTTTT. Residues: CASSRDTGLEKLFF.

The gene calls are TRBV19 and TRBJ1-1; perhaps TRBD1 as D (5 bases). This CDR3 is 12 amino acids long. Trimming stripped 5 bases from V and 1 base from J, with 5 bases between. Germline V gives CDR1 LNHDA, CDR2 SQIVND (reference sequence). The CDR3 DNA sequence: TGTGCCAGTAGTGGGGCGAACACTGAAGCTTTCTTT. The encoded protein is CASSGANTEAFF.

Here the CDR3 DNA reads TGTGCCAGCAGCTTAGTCGGGACTAGCGGATACAATGAGCAGTTCTTC. Translating gives CASSLVGTSGYNEQFF. This chain joins TRBV7-2 and TRBJ2-1; 11 nucleotides match TRBD2. Germline CDR1 and CDR2: SGHTA and FQGNSA. This CDR3 is built from 16 residues. Trimming removed 1 base from V and 4 bases from J; junction bases left unmatched: 3.

This clone appeared a single time. This chain connects TRBV6-6 to TRBJ2-1, with 7 bases lining up with TRBD1. CDR3 length: 16 residues. V was pared by 2 bases and J by 7 bases, with 11 bases of the junction left unmatched. Germline loops: CDR1 MNHNY, CDR2 SVGAGI (reference sequence). CDR3 DNA: TGTGCCAGCAGTTACGGAACAGGGGTGGGTTTTAATGAGCAGTTCTTC. Its protein is CASSYGTGVGFNEQFF.

This chain connects TRBV19 to TRBJ2-5; possibly TRBD2 for D (7 bases). The CDR3 sequence is 14 residues long. From germline, CDR1 is LNHDA and CDR2 SQIVND (reference sequence). With 10 bases removed from V and 4 bases from J, the gap between germline ends came to 19 bases. CDR3 coding DNA: TGTGCCACGACAGCCGGGGGGCGCGGAGAGACCCAGTACTTC. This gives the protein CATTAGGRGETQYF.

V is TRBV6-1 and J is TRBJ1-1; D gene ambiguous. Germline V CDR1 and CDR2: MNHNS, SASEGT. Trimming left V 1 base short and J 5 bases short, with 14 bases between. The CDR3 is 15 residues long. CDR3 sequence: CASSEDPFVRTEAFF. The CDR3 DNA sequence: TGTGCCAGCAGTGAAGATCCCTTCGTGCGGACTGAAGCTTTCTTT.

This clone was picked up a small number of times. The chain links TRBV6-5 to TRBJ2-7, with D possibly being TRBD2 (6 bases). The CDR3 length is 14 residues. The germline CDR1 and CDR2 sequences are MNHEY and SVGAGI. Trimming removed 6 bases from V and 1 base from J, with 13 bases in between. The CDR3 sequence is CASRPPGRSYEQYF. The CDR3 region has the DNA TGTGCCAGCAGGCCACCCGGGAGATCCTACGAGCAGTACTTC.

The rearrangement uses TRBV29-1 and TRBJ2-1; possibly TRBD2 for D (5 bases). CDR1 SQVTM and CDR2 ANQGSEA come from the germline V gene. The CDR3 loop spans 14 amino acids. Trimming cost V 7 bases and J 4 bases, with 17 bases left between them. CDR3 in DNA: TGCAGCGCCTGGACTGGGTTTATTTACAATGAGCAGTTCTTC. Amino acids: CSAWTGFIYNEQFF.

CDR3 protein: CASSSHPLAGVGEQFF. CDR3 DNA sequence: TGTGCCAGCAGCTCCCACCCACTAGCGGGAGTTGGTGAGCAGTTCTTC. This rearrangement joins TRBV7-3 to TRBJ2-1, with 11 positions matching TRBD2. Trimming at V came to 4 bases and at J to 9 bases, leaving 11 bases not matched to a gene. Germline V gene sequence: CDR1 SGHTA, CDR2 FQGTGA. The CDR3 is 16 amino acids.

The rearrangement links TRBV9 to TRBJ2-3; the D gene is possibly TRBD1 (6 bases). The V gene's germline CDR1 is SGDLS and CDR2 YYNGEE. The V gene lost 0 bases and the J gene lost 4 bases, with 12 bases spanning the gap. The length of the CDR3 is 15 residues. CDR3 in amino acids: CASSVGNRDADTQYF. The CDR3 DNA sequence: TGTGCCAGCAGCGTAGGTAACAGGGACGCAGATACGCAGTATTTT.